These 31 T cell receptor beta chains originate from one sample sequenced in a study of blood T cell repertoires in COVID-19. Repertoires were generated with immunoSEQ multiplex PCR, while TCRdb's copy carries only in-frame clones and drops some. Of about 170,000 clones in the sample, approximately 92% were seen once. The sample comprised peripheral blood. These receptors were collected from a man aged 25-45 years with COVID-19, enrolled during active disease.

The rearrangement uses TRBV13 and TRBJ2-4; D ambiguous. V lost 3 bases, J lost 0 bases, and 9 bases lay in between. The length of the CDR3 is 15 residues. Germline values: CDR1 PRHDT, CDR2 FYEKMQ (reference sequence). CDR3 region: CASSLRGEAKNIQYF. The DNA for the CDR3 is TGTGCCAGCAGCTTGAGAGGAGAAGCCAAAAACATTCAGTACTTC.

The CDR3 coding sequence is TGTGCCAGTAGTATAGGAGATCGGGGGAGCTACACCTTC. It specifies CASSIGDRGSYTF. V usage is TRBV19 and J usage is TRBJ1-2; TRBD1 is a possible D gene (5 bases). Germline V gene lookup returns CDR1 LNHDA and CDR2 SQIVND (reference sequence). Trimming cost V 1 base and J 9 bases, with 12 bases left between them. This CDR3 region has 13 residues.

The count of this clone is one. The V call is TRBV18, the J call TRBJ1-1; no definite D call. This CDR3 has 14 amino acids. Trimming stripped 6 bases from V and 0 bases from J, with 11 bases between. Germline assignment: CDR1 KGHSH and CDR2 LQKENI. The DNA of the CDR3 is TGTGCCAGCTCTACTACGCAGATGAACACTGAAGCTTTCTTT. Translating it yields CASSTTQMNTEAFF.

This clone is a singleton in its sample. V gene TRBV4-1 combines with J gene TRBJ1-2; no firm D call. Trimming cost V 4 bases and J 3 bases, with 18 bases left between them. The CDR3 has 16 residues. CDR1 is MGHRA and CDR2 is YSYEKL in the germline V gene. The DNA for the CDR3 is TGCGCCAGCAGCCCCACCCCCGAAAGCTTACACTATGGCTACACCTTC. Protein: CASSPTPESLHYGYTF.

The genes are TRBV27 and TRBJ2-5; 10 bases agree with TRBD1. The CDR3 has 16 residues. V gave up 6 bases and J gave up 4 bases; unmatched junction bases: 11. The V gene's germline CDR1 is MNHEY and CDR2 SMNVEV (reference sequence). Here the CDR3 reads CASRADRGRIGETQYF. CDR3 nucleotides: TGTGCCAGCAGGGCAGACAGGGGGCGAATTGGAGAGACCCAGTACTTC.

The chain couples TRBV7-3 to TRBJ1-6; 7 positions match TRBD1. The CDR3 is 14 residues long. After removal of 5 bases from V and 3 bases from J, the junction contained 1 base not matched to a gene. Germline assignment: CDR1 SGHTA and CDR2 FQGTGA. The CDR3 nucleotides read TGTGCCAGCAGCGCAGGGGGCTATAATTCACCCCTCCACTTT. Amino acid sequence: CASSAGGYNSPLHF.

CDR3 bases: TGTGCCAGCAGCGTAGCTCTGGGGGACTACTATGGCTACACCTTC. Its protein product is CASSVALGDYYGYTF. V usage is TRBV9 and J usage is TRBJ1-2, with D maybe TRBD1 (5 bases). CDR1 and CDR2 from the germline V gene are SGDLS and YYNGEE. The CDR3 has 15 amino acids. V was trimmed by 0 bases and J by 3 bases, leaving 12 bases between them.

This chain uses TRBV5-5 with TRBJ2-2; TRBD1 agrees at 8 bases. V shed 4 bases, J shed 4 bases, and the junction held 9 bases outside the gene matches. The CDR3 loop spans 16 amino acids. Germline-derived CDR1 and CDR2 are SGHKS and YYEKEE (reference sequence). The CDR3 sequence: CASSLAWTGSTGELFF. CDR3 DNA sequence: TGTGCCAGCAGCCTTGCATGGACAGGGTCCACCGGGGAGCTGTTTTTT.

The rearrangement uses TRBV27 and TRBJ2-7, with D possibly being TRBD2 (5 bases). This CDR3 is 13 amino acids long. From germline, CDR1 is MNHEY and CDR2 SMNVEV (reference sequence). The ends were cut back, 4 bases at V and 4 bases at J, with 11 bases in the middle. For the CDR3, the DNA is TGTGCCAGCAGTTCCGGACTTGAGTACGAGCAGTACTTC. This gives the protein CASSSGLEYEQYF.

CDR3 DNA: TGTGCCAGCAGCCTTGGACTAGCGGGGGGTCTTTCATATACGCAGTATTTT. Amino acid sequence: CASSLGLAGGLSYTQYF. V is TRBV9 and J is TRBJ2-3; 14 nucleotides align to TRBD2. J lost 7 bases, V lost 4 bases, and 11 bases had no gene match. Germline CDR1 and CDR2: SGDLS and YYNGEE. The CDR3 is 17 residues long. Full variable domain (outside the CDR3, taken from reference TRBV9 and TRBJ2-3): DSGVTQTPKHLITATGQRVTLRCSPRSGDLSVYWYQQSLDQGLQFLIQYYNGEERAKGNILERFSAQQFPDLHSELNLSSLELGDSALYFCASSLGLAGGLSYTQYFGPGTRLTVL.

The rearrangement links TRBV24-1 to TRBJ1-4; possibly TRBD1 for D (5 bases). The CDR3 sequence is 16 residues long. Germline CDR1 is KGHDR and CDR2 is SFDVKD. The V and J ends lost 8 bases and 8 bases respectively, with 23 bases between them. The CDR3 here is CATNRNGWGGYEKLFF. For the CDR3, the DNA is TGTGCCACCAACAGAAATGGATGGGGGGGATACGAAAAACTGTTTTTT.

The chain is built from TRBV14 and TRBJ1-2; 7 bases line up with TRBD1. The CDR3 has 15 residues. The V gene's germline CDR1 is SGHDN and CDR2 FVKESK. Unmatched junction bases numbered 12, after V lost 6 bases and J lost 5 bases. The CDR3 loop is CASSRATGERYGYTF. In DNA form, the CDR3 reads TGTGCCAGCAGTCGGGCCACAGGGGAGAGGTATGGCTACACCTTC.

The chain has TRBV7-9 and TRBJ1-1; unclear D gene. With 5 bases removed from V and 7 bases from J, the gap between germline ends came to 20 bases. CDR1 and CDR2 (germline): SEHNR, FQNEAQ (reference sequence). The CDR3 is 15 amino acids. CDR3 amino acids: CASSPQTGRGSEAFF. The CDR3 nucleotides read TGTGCCAGCAGCCCACAGACTGGCCGGGGAAGTGAAGCTTTCTTT.

The V and J genes are TRBV9 and TRBJ2-3; D is perhaps TRBD2 (5 bases). From germline, CDR1 is SGDLS and CDR2 YYNGEE. The CDR3 runs 16 residues. V lost 7 bases, J lost 6 bases, and 24 bases lay in between. The CDR3 region has the DNA TGTGCCAGCTCATCCTTTGGGAGCGGCATGGGGGATACGCAGTATTTT. Encoded protein: CASSSFGSGMGDTQYF. Variable domain in full (rest from reference TRBV9 and TRBJ2-3): DSGVTQTPKHLITATGQRVTLRCSPRSGDLSVYWYQQSLDQGLQFLIQYYNGEERAKGNILERFSAQQFPDLHSELNLSSLELGDSALYFCASSSFGSGMGDTQYFGPGTRLTVL.

J is TRBJ2-7 and V is TRBV4-1, with D perhaps matching TRBD1 (6 bases). V was cut by 5 bases and J by 5 bases, with 16 bases left in between. The germline gives CDR1 MGHRA, CDR2 YSYEKL. This CDR3 is 14 amino acids long. CDR3 protein: CASSKSDRWDEQYF. CDR3 nucleotide sequence: TGCGCCAGCAGCAAGAGTGACAGGTGGGACGAGCAGTACTTC.

The chain couples TRBV18 to TRBJ2-5, with 8 bases fitting TRBD1. Per germline, CDR1 KGHSH and CDR2 LQKENI. V trimming: 3 bases; J trimming: 0 bases; junction bases outside the gene matches: 6. The CDR3 is 16 residues long. CDR3: CASSPETGAYQETQYF. The DNA of the CDR3 is TGTGCCAGCTCACCGGAGACAGGGGCCTACCAAGAGACCCAGTACTTC.

The chain is built from TRBV12-3 or TRBV12-4 and TRBJ1-2; 9 nucleotides match TRBD1. J was trimmed by 8 bases and V by 1 base; bases with no gene match: 2. The length of the CDR3 is 13 residues. CDR3 loop: CASSLGDREGYTF. The DNA for the CDR3 is TGTGCCAGCAGTTTAGGGGACAGGGAGGGCTACACCTTC.

The genes are TRBV19 and TRBJ1-3; D is ambiguous. The germline CDR1 and CDR2 sequences are LNHDA and SQIVND (reference sequence). Trimming removed 2 bases at V and 0 bases at J, with 11 bases between. The CDR3 consists of 16 residues. The CDR3 loop is CASSIIRDFSGNTIYF. CDR3 DNA: TGTGCCAGTAGTATAATCCGCGACTTCTCTGGAAACACCATATATTTT.

This sequence joins TRBV19 and TRBJ1-1; D remains unclear. The CDR3 is made up of 14 amino acids. V shed 7 bases and J shed 7 bases, with 19 bases lying between them. Germline values: CDR1 LNHDA, CDR2 SQIVND (reference sequence). The CDR3 DNA reads TGTGCCAGTAACCACCAAGGAGGTTCGAGTGAAGCTTTCTTT. It encodes CASNHQGGSSEAFF.

The chain carries TRBV11-2 and TRBJ1-4; D remains ambiguous. This CDR3 is 12 amino acids long. Germline CDR1 is SGHAT and CDR2 is FQNNGV. V dropped 1 base and J dropped 10 bases, with 7 bases sitting between them. The CDR3 DNA is TGTGCCAGCAGCTTAGGAGGCGGAAAACTGTTTTTT. This gives the protein CASSLGGGKLFF.

The J gene is TRBJ1-2, the V gene TRBV3-1 (or the pseudogene TRBV3-2); TRBD1 matches at 7 bases. Germline trimming cut 4 bases from V and 7 bases from J; bases unmatched to any gene: 9. CDR1 is LGHDT and CDR2 is YNNKEL in the germline V gene (reference sequence). The CDR3 is 14 amino acids. The DNA for the CDR3 is TGTGCCAGCAGCCGACCCACAGGGGAGAGTGGCTACACCTTC. This translates into CASSRPTGESGYTF.

V and J are TRBV7-9 and TRBJ2-3, with 7 bases that match TRBD1. The V gene's germline CDR1 is SEHNR and CDR2 FQNEAQ (reference sequence). J lost 3 bases, V lost 4 bases, and 1 base had no gene match. The CDR3 has 13 residues. The CDR3 coding sequence is TGTGCCAGCAGCTCCAGGGGGACAGATACGCAGTATTTT. Translation gives CASSSRGTDTQYF.

The chain is built from TRBV7-6 and TRBJ2-5, with a tentative D call TRBD1 (6 bases). V dropped 5 bases and J dropped 10 bases, with 11 bases sitting between them. The CDR3 loop spans 11 amino acids. CDR1 is SGHVS and CDR2 is FNYEAQ in the germline V gene. This chain's CDR3 is CASSPGQIQYF. The CDR3 DNA is TGTGCCAGCAGCCCAGGACAGATCCAGTACTTC.

The chain carries TRBV6-6 and TRBJ2-3; D may be TRBD2 (5 bases). The CDR3 consists of 14 residues. V lost 6 bases and J lost 2, with 12 bases in between. Germline CDR1 is MNHNY and CDR2 is SVGAGI (reference sequence). The CDR3 DNA follows: TGTGCCAGCAGGGACCGGGGATTCACAGATACGCAGTATTTT. It yields the protein CASRDRGFTDTQYF.

V is TRBV6-5 and J is TRBJ2-3, with D perhaps TRBD1 (5 bases). Trimming shortened V by 0 bases and J by 2 bases, and 12 bases separated the two germline ends. CDR3 length: 16 residues. Germline lookup yields CDR1 MNHEY and CDR2 SVGAGI. This CDR3 reads CASSYSMGRVTDTQYF. The CDR3 nucleotides are TGTGCCAGCAGTTACTCGATGGGGCGAGTCACAGATACGCAGTATTTT.

As DNA, the CDR3 is TGTGCCGGCCAGCGGGAGCACACCGGGGAGCTGTTTTTT. Protein product: CAGQREHTGELFF. The chain is built from TRBV7-9 and TRBJ2-2, with 8 bases identical to TRBD2. Germline CDR1 is SEHNR and CDR2 is FQNEAQ (reference sequence). CDR3 size: 13 residues. With 11 bases clipped from V and 3 bases from J, the junction kept 5 bases outside the gene matches.

This chain uses TRBV15 with TRBJ2-5; D is perhaps TRBD2 (5 bases). Deletions cut 0 bases from V and 4 bases from J, with 12 bases between. Germline V gene lookup returns CDR1 LNHNV and CDR2 YYDKDF (reference sequence). The CDR3 runs 15 residues. Here the CDR3 reads CATSRDPSWRETQYF. The CDR3 DNA is TGTGCCACCAGCAGAGATCCTAGCTGGCGAGAGACCCAGTACTTC.

This clone was observed a single time. The chain has TRBV2 and TRBJ2-1, with 11 bases lining up with TRBD2. The trim removed 8 bases at V and 3 bases at J, leaving 3 bases unmatched. CDR1 SNHLY and CDR2 FYNNEI come from the germline V gene. The length of the CDR3 is 14 residues. CDR3 DNA sequence: TGTGCCAGCCTTACTAGCGGGGGCTACAATGAGCAGTTCTTC. Translated, it gives CASLTSGGYNEQFF.

The chain is built from TRBV27 and TRBJ2-1; 8 bases agree with TRBD2. This CDR3 is 15 amino acids long. Trimming removed 6 bases from V and 8 bases from J; junction bases left unmatched: 12. Germline CDR1 and CDR2: MNHEY and SMNVEV (reference sequence). The CDR3 reads CASRPDGRARDEQFF. In DNA, the CDR3 is TGTGCCAGCAGACCCGACGGGAGGGCCCGGGATGAGCAGTTCTTC.

The chain couples TRBV19 to TRBJ2-3, with D hard to call. The CDR3 extends over 13 amino acids. Trimming pared 3 bases from V and 1 base from J, leaving 5 bases between. CDR1 and CDR2 (germline): LNHDA, SQIVND (reference sequence). Written as DNA, the CDR3 is TGTGCCAGTAGTATCCCGGGCACAGATACGCAGTATTTT. This translates into CASSIPGTDTQYF.

The chain is built from TRBV3-1 (or the pseudogene TRBV3-2) and TRBJ2-1; TRBD2 matches at 10 bases. Germline lookup yields CDR1 LGHDT and CDR2 YNNKEL (reference sequence). V was clipped by 5 bases and J by 8 bases; unmatched bases: 12. CDR3 length equals 16 residues. The CDR3 here is CASSFLAGGKGDEQFF. Here the CDR3 DNA reads TGTGCCAGCAGCTTCTTAGCGGGGGGCAAAGGAGATGAGCAGTTCTTC.